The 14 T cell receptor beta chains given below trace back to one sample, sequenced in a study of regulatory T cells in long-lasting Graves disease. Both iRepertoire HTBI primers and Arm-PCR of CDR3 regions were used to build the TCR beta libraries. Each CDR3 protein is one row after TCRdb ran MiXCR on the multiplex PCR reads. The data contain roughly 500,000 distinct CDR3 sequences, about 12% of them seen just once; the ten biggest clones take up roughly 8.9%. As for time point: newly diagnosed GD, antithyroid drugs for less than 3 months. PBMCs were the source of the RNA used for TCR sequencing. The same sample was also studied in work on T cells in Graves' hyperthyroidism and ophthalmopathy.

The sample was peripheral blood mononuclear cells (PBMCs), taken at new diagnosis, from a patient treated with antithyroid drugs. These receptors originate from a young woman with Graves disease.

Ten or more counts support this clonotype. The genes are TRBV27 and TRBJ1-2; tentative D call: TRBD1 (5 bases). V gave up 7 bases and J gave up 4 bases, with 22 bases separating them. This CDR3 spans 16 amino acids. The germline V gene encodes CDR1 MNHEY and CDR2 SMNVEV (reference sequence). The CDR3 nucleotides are TGTGCCAGCAAGCGAACCGGGACGGTCCCTATCTATGGCTACACCTTC. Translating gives CASKRTGTVPIYGYTF.

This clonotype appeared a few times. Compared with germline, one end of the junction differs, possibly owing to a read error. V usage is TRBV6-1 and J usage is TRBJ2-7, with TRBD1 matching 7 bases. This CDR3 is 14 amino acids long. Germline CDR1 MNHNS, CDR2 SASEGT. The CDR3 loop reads CACRTGLFSYEQYF. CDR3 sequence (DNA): TGTGCCTGCAGGACAGGTTTATTTTCCTACGAGCAGTACTTC.

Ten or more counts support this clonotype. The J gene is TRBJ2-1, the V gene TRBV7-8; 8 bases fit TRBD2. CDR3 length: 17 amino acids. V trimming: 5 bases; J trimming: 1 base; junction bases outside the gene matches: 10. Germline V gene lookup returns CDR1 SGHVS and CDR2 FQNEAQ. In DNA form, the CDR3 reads TGTGCCAGCAGCAAACGGGGGGGGAGCGTGTCCTACAATGAGCAGTTCTTC. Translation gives CASSKRGGSVSYNEQFF.

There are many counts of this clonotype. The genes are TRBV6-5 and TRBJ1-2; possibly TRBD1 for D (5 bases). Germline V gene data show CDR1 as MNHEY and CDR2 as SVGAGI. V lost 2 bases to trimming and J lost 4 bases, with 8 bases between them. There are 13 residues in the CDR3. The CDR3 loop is CASSYGGIYGYTF. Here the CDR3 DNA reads TGTGCCAGCAGTTACGGGGGGATCTATGGCTACACCTTC.

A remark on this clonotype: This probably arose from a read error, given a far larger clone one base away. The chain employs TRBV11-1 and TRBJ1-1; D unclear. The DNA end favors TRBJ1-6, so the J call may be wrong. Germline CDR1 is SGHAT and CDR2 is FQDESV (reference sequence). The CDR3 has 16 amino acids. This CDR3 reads CASSASPLNGISPLHF. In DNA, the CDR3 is TGTGCCAGCAGCGCATCGCCCCTTAATGGAATTTCACCCCTCCACTTT.

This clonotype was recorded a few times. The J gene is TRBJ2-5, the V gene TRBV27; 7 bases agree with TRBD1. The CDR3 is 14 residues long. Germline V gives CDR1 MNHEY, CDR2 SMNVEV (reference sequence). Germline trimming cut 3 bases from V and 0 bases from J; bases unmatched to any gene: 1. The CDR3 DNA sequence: TGTGCCAGCAGTTTCACAGGGGACCAAGAGACCCAGTACTTC. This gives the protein CASSFTGDQETQYF.

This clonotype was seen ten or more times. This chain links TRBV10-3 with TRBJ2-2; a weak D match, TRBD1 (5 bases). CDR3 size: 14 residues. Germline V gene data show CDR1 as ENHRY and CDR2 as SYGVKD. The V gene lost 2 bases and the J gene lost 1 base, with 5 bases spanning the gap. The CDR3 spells CAISETGNTGELFF. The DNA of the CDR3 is TGTGCCATCAGTGAGACAGGGAACACCGGGGAGCTGTTTTTT.

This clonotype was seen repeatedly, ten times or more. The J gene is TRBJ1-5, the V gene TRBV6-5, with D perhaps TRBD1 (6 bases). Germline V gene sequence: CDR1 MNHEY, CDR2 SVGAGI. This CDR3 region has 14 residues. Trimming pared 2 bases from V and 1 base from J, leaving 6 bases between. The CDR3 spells CASSYDRSNQPQHF. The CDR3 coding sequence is TGTGCCAGCAGTTACGACAGGAGCAATCAGCCCCAGCATTTT.

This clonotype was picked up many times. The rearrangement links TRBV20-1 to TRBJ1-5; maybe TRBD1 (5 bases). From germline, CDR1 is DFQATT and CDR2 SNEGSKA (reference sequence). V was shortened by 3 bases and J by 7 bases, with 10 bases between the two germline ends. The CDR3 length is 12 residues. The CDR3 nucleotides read TGCAGTGCTAGTGGGGGGGGGCAGCCCCAGCATTTT. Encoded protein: CSASGGGQPQHF.

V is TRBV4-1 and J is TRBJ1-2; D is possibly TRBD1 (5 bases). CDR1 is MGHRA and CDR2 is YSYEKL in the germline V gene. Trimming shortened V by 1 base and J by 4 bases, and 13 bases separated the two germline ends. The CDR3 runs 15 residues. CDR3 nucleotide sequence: TGCGCCAGCAGCCAAGGGACACCCGCCGTCTATGGCTACACCTTC. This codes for CASSQGTPAVYGYTF.

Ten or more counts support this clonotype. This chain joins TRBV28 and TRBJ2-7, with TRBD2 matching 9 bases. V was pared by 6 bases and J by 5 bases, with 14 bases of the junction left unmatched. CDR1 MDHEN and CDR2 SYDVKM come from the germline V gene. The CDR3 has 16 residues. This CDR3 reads CASSSLWREGLHEQYF. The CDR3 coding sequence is TGTGCCAGCAGCTCTCTCTGGCGGGAGGGCCTCCACGAGCAGTACTTC. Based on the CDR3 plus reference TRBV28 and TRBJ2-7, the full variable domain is DVKVTQSSRYLVKRTGEKVFLECVQDMDHENMFWYRQDPGLGLRLIYFSYDVKMKEKGDIPEGYSVSREKKERFSLILESASTNQTSMYLCASSSLWREGLHEQYFGPGTRLTVT.

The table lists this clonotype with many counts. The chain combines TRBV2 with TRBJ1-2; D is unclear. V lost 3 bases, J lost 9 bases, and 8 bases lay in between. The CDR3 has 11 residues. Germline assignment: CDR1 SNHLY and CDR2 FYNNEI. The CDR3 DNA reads TGTGCCAGCAGTGAGGAGACCAGCTACACCTTC. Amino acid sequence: CASSEETSYTF.

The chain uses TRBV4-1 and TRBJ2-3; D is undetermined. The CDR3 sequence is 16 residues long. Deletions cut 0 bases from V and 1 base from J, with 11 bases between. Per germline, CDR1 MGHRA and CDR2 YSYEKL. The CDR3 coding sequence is TGCGCCAGCAGCCAAGAGTCCTCCTTGGGCACAGATACGCAGTATTTT. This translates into CASSQESSLGTDTQYF.

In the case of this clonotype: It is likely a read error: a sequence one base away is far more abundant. Here the CDR3 reads CASSHPNTDTQYF. The CDR3 region has the DNA TGTGCCAGCAGCCACCCCAACACAGATACGCAGTATTTT. The V and J genes are TRBV6-1 and TRBJ2-3; D gene uncertain. Per the germline V gene, CDR1 is MNHNS and CDR2 is SASEGT. This CDR3 has 13 residues. V lost 6 bases and J lost 2, with 9 bases in between.